The rows below give T cell receptor beta chains drawn from one sample of a study of shared clonotypes between healthy human individuals. Assay used: immunoSEQ multiplex PCR; TCRdb lists only in-frame clones, some missing. The sample shows 150,000 to 200,000 clones, approximately 92% of them seen only once. Sequencing was carried out using naive CD4+ T cells sorted from blood. The receptors come from a woman aged 25-40 years in good health. Both conserved end residues are part of each CDR3. Fields, in order: V gene, J gene, clone size, D gene, CDR3 DNA, CDR3 protein. A D gene is named only where the DNA matches it firmly. Only part of the rows carry a size: once, few, many, or a class if the clone is expanded.

>TRBV19|TRBJ2-7|-|TRBD2
TGTGCCAGTAGTATTCGGACTAGCGGCTCCTACGAGCAGTACTTC
CASSIRTSGSYEQYF
>TRBV4-1|TRBJ2-1|-|TRBD2
TGCGCCAGCAGCCACGGACTAGCGGGGGGCCAAAAGCAGTTCTTC
CASSHGLAGGQKQFF
>TRBV5-1|TRBJ2-7|-|TRBD1
TGCGCCAGCATGAGGACAGGAGGATTTCACGAGCAGTACTTC
CASMRTGGFHEQYF
>TRBV29-1|TRBJ2-5|-|TRBD1
TGCAGCGCGTTGGGACAGGGGGTCGCCCAAGAGACCCAGTACTTC
CSALGQGVAQETQYF
>TRBV4-1|TRBJ1-5|few|-
TGCGCCAGCAGCCAAGGGGTGAGCGAGCCCCAGCATTTT
CASSQGVSEPQHF
>TRBV7-9|TRBJ2-5|-|-
TGTGCCAGCAGCGAGGGACTTGAAGAGACCCAGTACTTC
CASSEGLEETQYF
>TRBV28|TRBJ1-2|-|-
TGTGCCAGCAGAGACGGCACTTTCGCCTATGGCTACACCTTC
CASRDGTFAYGYTF
>TRBV2|TRBJ1-1|-|TRBD1
TGTGCCAGCAAAAGCGGGACAGCGAACACTGAAGCTTTCTTT
CASKSGTANTEAFF
>TRBV27|TRBJ2-2|-|-
TGTGCCAGCAGGCCCCAGGGGATGAACACCGGGGAGCTGTTTTTT
CASRPQGMNTGELFF
>TRBV4-1|TRBJ1-4|-|-
TGCGCCAGCAGCCAAGTGCTAAGTGAAAAACTGTTTTTT
CASSQVLSEKLFF